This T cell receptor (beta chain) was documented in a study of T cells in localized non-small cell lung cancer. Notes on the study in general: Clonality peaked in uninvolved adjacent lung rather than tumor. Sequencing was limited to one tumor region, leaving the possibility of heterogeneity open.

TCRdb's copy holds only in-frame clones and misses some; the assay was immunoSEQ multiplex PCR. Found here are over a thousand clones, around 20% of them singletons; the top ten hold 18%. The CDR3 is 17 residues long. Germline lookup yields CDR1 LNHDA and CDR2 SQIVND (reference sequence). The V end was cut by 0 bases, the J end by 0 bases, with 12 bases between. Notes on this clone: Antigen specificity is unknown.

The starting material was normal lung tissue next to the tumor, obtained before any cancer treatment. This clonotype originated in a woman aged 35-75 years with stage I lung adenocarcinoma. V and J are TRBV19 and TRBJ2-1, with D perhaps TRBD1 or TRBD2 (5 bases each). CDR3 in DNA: TGTGCCAGTAGTATAGATGGGGGACCCAGCTCCTACAATGAGCAGTTCTTC. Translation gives CASSIDGGPSSYNEQFF.